Presented here are 14 T cell receptor beta chains from one specimen sequenced in a study of beta chain features in type 1 diabetes. Study-wide results and limits: Type 1 diabetes patients had TCRB CDR3s that were shorter (moderately but significantly so) in all four CD4+ subsets.

TCRB transcripts that were expressed got sequenced, as all of the isolated RNA had been reverse transcribed. Sequencing used immunoSEQ multiplex PCR; TCRdb keeps in-frame clones, though not all of them. The data hold around 130,000 clones, with 7% to 10% observed a single time. The antigens for these receptors are not known. The sample taken for sequencing was central memory CD4+ T cells from blood. These receptors were collected from a man aged 30 to 45 with type 1 diabetes.

This clone was observed at least ten times. V and J are TRBV5-1 and TRBJ2-1; maybe TRBD2 (6 bases). Trimming stripped 7 bases from V and 6 bases from J, with 14 bases between. In germline, CDR1 is SGHRS, CDR2 YFSETQ. The CDR3 totals 13 residues. The CDR3 DNA reads TGCGCCAGCGCGGCTCTCGGGGGCAATGAGCAGTTCTTC. It specifies CASAALGGNEQFF.

CDR3: CASSLPLTRGTTEETQYF. The CDR3 DNA sequence: TGTGCCAGCTCACTGCCCTTGACGCGGGGGACTACCGAAGAGACCCAGTACTTC. The chain is built from TRBV18 and TRBJ2-5; TRBD2 agrees at 7 bases. This CDR3 comprises 18 residues. Germline V gives CDR1 KGHSH, CDR2 LQKENI. V lost 4 bases and J lost 3; bases outside the gene matches: 17.

This chain links TRBV9 with TRBJ2-3, with 9 bases that match TRBD2. V was clipped by 0 bases and J by 5 bases; unmatched bases: 4. Germline CDR1 SGDLS, CDR2 YYNGEE. There are 15 residues in the CDR3. Here the CDR3 DNA reads TGTGCCAGCAGCGTAGTTAGCGGGGGTATAGATACGCAGTATTTT. Its translation: CASSVVSGGIDTQYF.

This clone was observed a few times. This chain uses TRBV25-1 with TRBJ1-5; 10 bases match TRBD1. The CDR3 sequence is 14 residues long. V shed 3 bases, J shed 9 bases, and the junction held 5 bases outside the gene matches. Germline V gene sequence: CDR1 MGHDK, CDR2 SYGVNS. Here the CDR3 reads CASSDGQGVLPQHF. The CDR3 nucleotides read TGTGCCAGCAGTGATGGACAGGGGGTCCTGCCCCAGCATTTT.

This clone was seen a handful of times. This rearrangement joins TRBV29-1 to TRBJ2-7; a possible D gene is TRBD1 (6 bases). The length of the CDR3 is 13 residues. The V and J ends lost 7 bases and 5 bases respectively, with 18 bases between them. Germline values: CDR1 SQVTM, CDR2 ANQGSEA. The chain's CDR3 is CSAANRELNEQYF. The DNA for the CDR3 is TGCAGCGCCGCGAACAGGGAGTTGAACGAGCAGTACTTC.

This clone was observed a few times. DNA of the CDR3: TGCGCCAGCAGCCCTTCAAAACCCGGACAGGGGTTGAACACTGAAGCTTTCTTT. This translates into CASSPSKPGQGLNTEAFF. V usage is TRBV4-3 and J usage is TRBJ1-1, with TRBD1 identical over 9 bases. Germline V gene sequence: CDR1 LGHNA, CDR2 YSLEER. Unmatched junction bases numbered 12, after V lost 4 bases and J lost 0 bases. The CDR3 totals 18 residues.

The CDR3 protein is CASSLDMGGGGEFF. In DNA, the CDR3 is TGTGCCAGCAGCTTGGATATGGGCGGGGGGGGCGAATTCTTC. The rearrangement joins TRBV5-4 to TRBJ2-1; 9 bases fit TRBD2. Germline-derived CDR1 and CDR2 are SGHNT and YYREEE (reference sequence). The CDR3 runs 14 residues. J was trimmed by 16 bases and V by 0 bases; bases with no gene match: 11.

The rearrangement links TRBV7-9 to TRBJ2-1; weak D call: TRBD2 (5 bases). CDR3 length equals 12 residues. The germline CDR1 and CDR2 sequences are SEHNR and FQNEAQ (reference sequence). V was clipped by 1 base and J by 11 bases, with 9 bases between them. The CDR3 reads CASSLVEEKQFF. The DNA of the CDR3 is TGTGCCAGCAGCTTAGTGGAGGAGAAGCAGTTCTTC.

A word on this clone: The CDR3 does not end in the conserved phenylalanine or tryptophan, so this is likely a read error. The DNA is left out, because the CDR3 cannot be placed on it with certainty; the CDR3 is given as TCRdb lists it. V usage is TRBV11-2 and J usage is TRBJ1-2; the tabulated D call, TRBD1, remains unverified against the DNA. CDR1 and CDR2 from the germline V gene are SGHAT and FQNNGV. The CDR3 is 10 amino acids in total, end residues counted. This CDR3 is CASSSQGPQA.

This clone was seen a few times. This chain links TRBV7-2 with TRBJ1-5, with a tentative D call TRBD1 (5 bases). CDR1 and CDR2 (germline): SGHTA, FQGNSA. V was trimmed by 6 bases and J by 7 bases, leaving 19 bases between them. CDR3 length: 15 amino acids. The CDR3 protein is CASRLRGSSVQPQHF. Here the CDR3 DNA reads TGTGCCAGCAGACTTCGGGGGTCCTCCGTACAGCCCCAGCATTTT.

In this sample, this clone turned up a few times. The chain has TRBV5-1 and TRBJ2-1; weak D call: TRBD2 (6 bases). This CDR3 contains 12 residues. Trimming stripped 0 bases from V and 10 bases from J, with 8 bases between. Germline V lookup: CDR1 SGHRS, CDR2 YFSETQ. In nucleotides, the CDR3 is TGCGCCAGCAGCTTGGTAGGAGGGGAGCAGTTCTTC. Residues: CASSLVGGEQFF. Together with reference TRBV5-1 and TRBJ2-1, the CDR3 gives the full variable domain: KAGVTQTPRYLIKTRGQQVTLSCSPISGHRSVSWYQQTPGQGLQFLFEYFSETQRNKGNFPGRFSGRQFSNSRSEMNVSTLELGDSALYLCASSLVGGEQFFGPGTRLTVL.

The chain uses TRBV9 and TRBJ2-1, with D unresolved. The CDR3 loop spans 13 amino acids. V was trimmed by 0 bases and J by 8 bases, leaving 9 bases between them. The germline V gene encodes CDR1 SGDLS and CDR2 YYNGEE. In nucleotides, the CDR3 is TGTGCCAGCAGCGTAGCTCCAGTCTATGAGCAGTTCTTC. Encoded protein: CASSVAPVYEQFF. The whole variable domain, remainder taken from reference TRBV9 and TRBJ2-1, is DSGVTQTPKHLITATGQRVTLRCSPRSGDLSVYWYQQSLDQGLQFLIQYYNGEERAKGNILERFSAQQFPDLHSELNLSSLELGDSALYFCASSVAPVYEQFFGPGTRLTVL.

The V call is TRBV28, the J call TRBJ2-3; 10 bases agree with TRBD2. Germline CDR1 reads MDHEN; CDR2 reads SYDVKM. The CDR3 consists of 14 residues. The CDR3 region has the DNA TGTGTCTCAGGTAGCGGGGGGAACTCAGATACGCAGTATTTT. It codes for CVSGSGGNSDTQYF.

The V call is TRBV11-2, the J call TRBJ2-7; D may be TRBD2 (5 bases). The V end was cut by 4 bases, the J end by 1 base, with 17 bases between. The CDR3 is made up of 16 amino acids. Germline V gene data show CDR1 as SGHAT and CDR2 as FQNNGV. As DNA, the CDR3 is TGTGCCAGCAGCTCTCCCCGGGGTTACTCTTCCTACGAGCAGTACTTC. The encoded protein is CASSSPRGYSSYEQYF.